These T cell receptor beta chains were read from a single sample in a study of blood T cells in healthy people across ages. TCRdb ran MiXCR on the 5' RACE reads and lists one entry per CDR3 protein. The sample includes about 670,000 distinct CDR3 sequences, approximately 40% of them seen just once. Sequenced material: blood. All receptors come from a man aged 80 or over in good health. Both conserved end residues are part of each CDR3. A D gene is named only where the DNA matches it firmly. Only some rows state a clone size, as once, few, many or a class for expanded clones.

D	V	size	J	DNA	CDR3
TRBD2	TRBV10-3	NA	TRBJ2-3	TGTGCCATCAGTGTGGGAGCGGGAGGGAGCACAGATACGCAGTATTTT	CAISVGAGGSTDTQYF
NA	TRBV2	NA	TRBJ1-6	TGTGCCAGCAGTGAGCGACAGCCTAATCTGCATTCACCCCTCCACTTT	CASSERQPNLHSPLHF
NA	TRBV7-2	few	TRBJ1-5	TGTGCCAGCAGCCCAACAGGGCGCAATCAGCCCCAGCATTTT	CASSPTGRNQPQHF
TRBD1	TRBV11-2	NA	TRBJ2-1	TGTGCCAGCAGCCCCTGGACAGGGGGCATTGGCAATGAGCAGTTCTTC	CASSPWTGGIGNEQFF
TRBD2	TRBV20-1	few	TRBJ2-3	TGCAGTGCGCGGTCCCCGGGACTAGCGGGGGGTAGCACAGATACGCAGTATTTT	CSARSPGLAGGSTDTQYF
TRBD2	TRBV7-2	few	TRBJ2-1	TGTGCCAGCAGCTTAGTTCCCCGATCGTCTAGCGGAGAGCAGTTCTTC	CASSLVPRSSSGEQFF
NA	TRBV9	few	TRBJ2-6	TGTGCCAGCAGCGTAGTACCAGGCTTCTCTGGGGCCAACGTCCTGACTTTC	CASSVVPGFSGANVLTF
NA	TRBV4-1	NA	TRBJ2-5	TGCGCCAGCAGCCCGACCGTTCAACTCAAGAAAACCCAGTACTTC	CASSPTVQLKKTQYF
NA	TRBV6-5	NA	TRBJ2-3	TGTGCCAGCAGTTATCGGAGTGGGGCGCAGTATTTT	CASSYRSGAQYF
TRBD1	TRBV4-3	few	TRBJ1-4	TGCGCCAGCAGCCGAGTAGGACAGGGTAGTGAAAAACTGTTTTTT	CASSRVGQGSEKLFF
TRBD2	TRBV29-1	many	TRBJ2-7	TGCAGCGTTGGGGGTGCTAGCGGGAGCTACGAGCAGTACTTC	CSVGGASGSYEQYF
TRBD1	TRBV28	NA	TRBJ2-7	TGTGCCAGCAGACCTAGGACAGGGGGCCAGAGCAGCGAGCAGTACTTC	CASRPRTGGQSSEQYF
TRBD1	TRBV6-2/TRBV6-3	NA	TRBJ2-5	TGTGCCAGCAGCATGGACAGGGTAATCCAAGAGACCCAGTACTTC	CASSMDRVIQETQYF
NA	TRBV20-1	NA	TRBJ1-5	TGCAGTGCTAGAGATTCCAGGTCTAGCAATCAGCCCCAGCATTTT	CSARDSRSSNQPQHF
TRBD2	TRBV12-3/TRBV12-4	NA	TRBJ2-3	TGTGCCAGCAGTTTTGGGCTAGCGGGGGCGGCGGATACGCAGTATTTT	CASSFGLAGAADTQYF
NA	TRBV6-2/TRBV6-3	few	TRBJ1-6	TGTGCCACCCGGAAGGATTATTCACCCCTCCACTTT	CATRKDYSPLHF
TRBD1	TRBV6-5	NA	TRBJ1-2	TGTGCCAGCAGTTACGTTGTAGGGGGCAGCTATGGCTACACCTTC	CASSYVVGGSYGYTF
TRBD2	TRBV20-1	NA	TRBJ2-7	TGCAGTGCTAGAGATGTTGGGACTAGCGGGAGGAAAGAGGCCCAGTACTTC	CSARDVGTSGRKEAQYF
NA	TRBV7-2	few	TRBJ2-5	TGTGCCAGCAGCCTTCGGGACTTTTTCCCTATCGCCGAGACCCAGTACTTC	CASSLRDFFPIAETQYF
NA	TRBV2	NA	TRBJ2-3	TGTGCCAGCACCCTAACCTCGGCAGATACGCAGTATTTT	CASTLTSADTQYF
NA	TRBV7-9	NA	TRBJ1-1	TGTGCCAGCAGGGATTCGACAGGTAACACTGAAGCTTTCTTT	CASRDSTGNTEAFF
TRBD2	TRBV20-1	NA	TRBJ2-3	TGCAGTGCCAGGAAACTAGCGGGAGGGGATGATACGCAGTATTTT	CSARKLAGGDDTQYF
TRBD1	TRBV5-6	NA	TRBJ2-5	TGTGCCAGCAGCTTCCAGGGGGAAGAGACCCAGTACTTC	CASSFQGEETQYF
NA	TRBV11-3	NA	TRBJ2-7	TGTGCCAGCAGCTTCGGAGGGCCATACAATGAGCAGTACTTC	CASSFGGPYNEQYF
TRBD2	TRBV7-3	NA	TRBJ2-5	TGTGCCAGCAGCTGGGGACTAGCGGGAGGGCCTAAAGAGACCCAGTACTTC	CASSWGLAGGPKETQYF
NA	TRBV21-1	NA	TRBJ2-7	TGTGCCAGCAGGGCACAGGGACCCCTACACGAGCAGTACTTC	CASRAQGPLHEQYF
TRBD1	TRBV20-1	many	TRBJ1-2	TGCAGTGCCAAGCCCCGGACAGGGATGCATGGCTACACCTTC	CSAKPRTGMHGYTF
NA	TRBV20-1	NA	TRBJ2-5	TGCAGTGCTAGTATCGAGACCCAGTACTTC	CSASIETQYF
TRBD1	TRBV10-3	few	TRBJ1-1	TGTGCCATCTGGACAGGGGAGATGAACACTGAAGCTTTCTTT	CAIWTGEMNTEAFF
NA	TRBV24-1	NA	TRBJ2-5	TGTGCCACCAGTGATCCCCGGGGGCAGCACGAGACCCAGTACTTC	CATSDPRGQHETQYF
TRBD1	TRBV4-3	NA	TRBJ1-6	TGCGCCAGCGGAATACGGACAGGGAGTACCGGTTCACCCCTCCACTTT	CASGIRTGSTGSPLHF
TRBD2	TRBV6-6	few	TRBJ2-3	TGTGCCAGCAGAAGACTAGCGGACGGCACAGATACGCAGTATTTT	CASRRLADGTDTQYF
TRBD1	TRBV11-2	NA	TRBJ2-7	TGTGCCAGCAGCCCGGACAGGAGTAACTACGAGCAGTACTTC	CASSPDRSNYEQYF
TRBD1	TRBV20-1	few	TRBJ2-1	TGCAGTGCTAGAGACCCCCGACAGGGGCCCTTGAGCGATGAGCAGTTCTTC	CSARDPRQGPLSDEQFF
NA	TRBV28	NA	TRBJ2-3	TGTGCCAGCACCCTCCGCGGCACAGATACGCAGTATTTT	CASTLRGTDTQYF
NA	TRBV14	NA	TRBJ2-7	TGTGCCAGCAGCCAGACACAGGCCGGGGTCCAGTACTTC	CASSQTQAGVQYF
NA	TRBV5-1	NA	TRBJ2-1	TGCGCCAGCAGCTTGGAGGCAGGGGTCGCGTTCTTC	CASSLEAGVAFF
TRBD2	TRBV20-1	NA	TRBJ2-3	TGCAGTGCTAGAGTTAGCGGGGGGGATACGCAGTATTTT	CSARVSGGDTQYF
NA	TRBV7-9	few	TRBJ2-7	TGTGCCAGCAGTTTGACGGGGGTATCGTCCGAGCAGTACTTC	CASSLTGVSSEQYF
NA	TRBV7-2	many	TRBJ2-7	TGTGCCAGCAGTTTAGCGAGGGAGCAGTACTTC	CASSLAREQYF